The present TCR beta chain was sequenced within a study of Graves' ophthalmopathy and Graves' hyperthyroidism. Whole-study results and caveats: Clonotypes were expanded in thyroid at above 0.001 frequency, and most also appeared in blood.

V was cut by 3 bases and J by 2 bases, with 11 bases left in between. The germline gives CDR1 MDHEN, CDR2 SYDVKM. The CDR3 totals 14 residues. Enrolled hyperthyroidism patients had a new diagnosis, a duration under 2 months, and an age of 18 to 65. The PBMC fraction was derived from about 10 ml of fresh peripheral blood. Amplified TCR beta CDR3 regions were obtained using RNA transcripts as template. Amplification began with first-round RT-PCR using HTBI primers, then second-round multiplex PCR was performed. Using its own MiXCR run on the multiplex PCR reads, TCRdb lists one record per CDR3 protein. This sample yields 300,000 to 400,000 distinct CDR3 sequences, of which roughly 17% are seen a single time; roughly 2.4% belongs to the top ten. This clonotype was found many times. Its antigen is currently unknown.

Sequenced input: peripheral blood. This clonotype originated in an adult woman with stable Graves' hyperthyroidism. The genes are TRBV28 and TRBJ2-7; no firm D call. In DNA, the CDR3 is TGTGCCAGCAGTTTCTCGCTATGGCCCTACGAGCAGTACTTC. As protein: CASSFSLWPYEQYF.